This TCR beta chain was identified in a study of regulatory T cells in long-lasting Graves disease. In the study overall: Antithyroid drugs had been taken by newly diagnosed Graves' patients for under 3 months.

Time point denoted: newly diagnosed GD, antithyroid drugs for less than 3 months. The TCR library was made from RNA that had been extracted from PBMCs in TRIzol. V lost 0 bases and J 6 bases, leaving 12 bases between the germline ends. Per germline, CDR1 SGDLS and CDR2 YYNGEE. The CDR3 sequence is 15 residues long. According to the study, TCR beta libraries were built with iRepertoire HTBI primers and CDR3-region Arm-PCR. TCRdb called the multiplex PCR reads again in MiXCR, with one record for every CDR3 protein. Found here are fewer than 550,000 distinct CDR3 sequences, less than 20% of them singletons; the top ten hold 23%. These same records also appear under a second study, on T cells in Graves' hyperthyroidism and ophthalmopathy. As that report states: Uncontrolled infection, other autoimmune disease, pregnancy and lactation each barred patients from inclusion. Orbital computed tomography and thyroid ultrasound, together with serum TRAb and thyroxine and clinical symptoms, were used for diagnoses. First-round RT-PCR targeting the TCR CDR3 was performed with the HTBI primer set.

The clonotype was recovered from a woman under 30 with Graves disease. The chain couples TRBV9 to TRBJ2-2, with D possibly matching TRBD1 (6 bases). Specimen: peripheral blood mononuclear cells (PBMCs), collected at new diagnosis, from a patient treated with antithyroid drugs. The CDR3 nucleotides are TGTGCCAGCAGCGTAGTTGGGGGCGGACCCGGGGAGCTGTTTTTT. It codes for CASSVVGGGPGELFF.